The 21 T cell receptor beta chains reported below all come from one sample, sequenced in a study of T cell changes during pregnancy in multiple sclerosis. Sequencing was performed with immunoSEQ multiplex PCR; in TCRdb, only in-frame clones are kept and a portion is missing. The sample yields roughly 83,000 clones, 91% seen once. This specimen consisted of PBMCs, obtained in the first trimester of pregnancy. The receptors were sampled from a female donor in good health, serving as a control in a pregnancy study. Some clones in this sample may be carry-over from other donors' samples.

The V call is TRBV10-2, the J call TRBJ2-1; the match to TRBD2 covers 14 bases. Trimming removed 6 bases from V and 9 bases from J; junction bases left unmatched: 4. The CDR3 runs 14 residues. CDR1 WSHSY and CDR2 SAAADI come from the germline V gene. The CDR3 bases are TGCGCCAGCAGGGAGACTAGCGGGGGGGCTGAGCAGTTCTTC. Translation: CASRETSGGAEQFF.

This sequence joins TRBV28 and TRBJ1-2; 9 nucleotides agree with TRBD1. CDR1 is MDHEN, CDR2 SYDVKM, per germline. V shed 6 bases, J shed 4 bases, and the junction held 12 bases outside the gene matches. This CDR3 has 16 residues. The CDR3 loop is CASRTGTGTWGYGYTF. CDR3 nucleotide sequence: TGTGCCAGCAGAACCGGGACAGGGACTTGGGGCTATGGCTACACCTTC.

This clone was found a few times. This chain uses TRBV28 with TRBJ1-1, with 9 positions matching TRBD1. Germline V CDR1 and CDR2: MDHEN, SYDVKM. V lost 6 bases and J lost 10; bases outside the gene matches: 9. The CDR3 consists of 13 residues. The CDR3 is CASRPTGGVGAFF. CDR3 bases: TGTGCCAGCAGACCAACAGGGGGCGTTGGAGCTTTCTTT.

A single count supports this clone. This chain links TRBV29-1 with TRBJ1-2; the match to TRBD1 covers 7 bases. The J segment lost 8 bases and the V segment lost 7 bases, leaving 10 bases of the junction unmatched. The V gene's germline CDR1 is SQVTM and CDR2 ANQGSEA. This CDR3 is 12 amino acids long. The CDR3 protein is CSAVQGIAGYTF. The DNA of the CDR3 is TGCAGCGCCGTACAGGGGATCGCCGGCTACACCTTC.

The chain is built from TRBV9 and TRBJ2-3, with 13 bases aligning to TRBD2. J gave up 6 bases and V 3 bases, and 4 bases lay outside the gene matches. The germline CDR1 and CDR2 sequences are SGDLS and YYNGEE. The CDR3 sequence is 15 residues long. The CDR3 reads CASSAVLAGGDTQYF. In DNA form, the CDR3 reads TGTGCCAGCAGCGCCGTACTAGCGGGAGGGGATACGCAGTATTTT.

The V call is TRBV28, the J call TRBJ2-5; TRBD2 matches 9 bases. This CDR3 is 16 amino acids long. Per the germline V gene, CDR1 is MDHEN and CDR2 is SYDVKM. With 5 bases clipped from V and 6 bases from J, the junction kept 13 bases outside the gene matches. The DNA of the CDR3 is TGTGCCAGCAGTCTCTTTCTAGCGGGGCTTCTGAAGACCCAGTACTTC. It yields the protein CASSLFLAGLLKTQYF.

J is TRBJ2-2 and V is TRBV6-5; D gene ambiguous. V was pared by 0 bases and J by 3 bases, with 8 bases between. The CDR3 length is 15 residues. Germline CDR1 reads MNHEY; CDR2 reads SVGAGI. The CDR3 region has the DNA TGTGCCAGCAGTTACTCGAGTTACTACACCGGGGAGCTGTTTTTT. Translation gives CASSYSSYYTGELFF.

The gene calls are TRBV4-1 and TRBJ2-7, with 8 nucleotides matching TRBD1. The CDR3 extends over 15 amino acids. Germline loops: CDR1 MGHRA, CDR2 YSYEKL. The J segment lost 3 bases and the V segment lost 7 bases, leaving 11 bases of the junction unmatched. CDR3 coding DNA: TGCGCCAGCACCGAAGCTGCGACAGGGGACTACGAGCAGTACTTC. This gives the protein CASTEAATGDYEQYF.

The V gene is TRBV28, the J gene TRBJ1-1, with D tentatively TRBD1 (6 bases). Germline CDR1 MDHEN, CDR2 SYDVKM. CDR3 length: 16 residues. Trimming removed 7 bases at V and 4 bases at J, with 22 bases between. The chain's CDR3 is CASTSGGGDKGTEAFF. The CDR3 coding sequence is TGTGCCAGCACCTCGGGGGGGGGCGATAAGGGCACTGAAGCTTTCTTT.

The rearrangement uses TRBV4-1 and TRBJ2-5, with TRBD2 identical over 8 bases. Per the germline V gene, CDR1 is MGHRA and CDR2 is YSYEKL. The CDR3 runs to 15 residues. The V segment lost 3 bases and the J segment 6 bases; nucleotides outside the gene matches: 9. The CDR3 spells CASSHPPSGGQTQYF. Written as DNA, the CDR3 is TGCGCCAGCAGCCACCCACCTTCGGGGGGGCAGACCCAGTACTTC.

This chain uses TRBV7-9 with TRBJ1-4; TRBD1 is a possible D gene (5 bases). Germline lookup yields CDR1 SEHNR and CDR2 FQNEAQ (reference sequence). V lost 5 bases, J lost 7 bases, and 20 bases lay in between. The CDR3 is made up of 16 amino acids. CDR3 in DNA: TGTGCCAGCAGCCCGACCGTTAGGGGCTTGGGTGAAAAACTGTTTTTT. Protein product: CASSPTVRGLGEKLFF.

This clone was seen once. The chain couples TRBV7-2 to TRBJ2-7; 7 bases fit TRBD2. The V gene end was trimmed by 2 bases and the J gene end by 6 bases; junction bases not matched to a gene: 19. CDR1 and CDR2 from the germline V gene are SGHTA and FQGNSA. The CDR3 is 18 residues long. This CDR3 reads CASSLSPLRSGISVEQYF. The CDR3 DNA reads as TGTGCCAGCAGCTTATCCCCACTAAGGAGCGGGATTAGTGTCGAGCAGTACTTC.

The chain recombines TRBV10-2 with TRBJ2-5, with D tentatively TRBD2 (5 bases). With 4 bases removed from V and 0 bases from J, the gap between germline ends came to 9 bases. This CDR3 region has 14 residues. CDR1 and CDR2 (germline): WSHSY, SAAADI. In nucleotides, the CDR3 is TGCGCCAGCAGTGGAACGGGGTACCAAGAGACCCAGTACTTC. It codes for CASSGTGYQETQYF.

This clone was recorded only once. The chain uses TRBV29-1 and TRBJ2-1; D is possibly TRBD2 (6 bases). CDR1 and CDR2 from the germline V gene are SQVTM and ANQGSEA. V was cut by 6 bases and J by 0 bases, with 12 bases left in between. The CDR3 has 14 residues. CDR3 region: CSVSEGTSYNEQFF. CDR3 bases: TGCAGCGTCTCGGAGGGGACCTCCTACAATGAGCAGTTCTTC.

The rearrangement uses TRBV7-3 and TRBJ2-2; maybe TRBD1 (6 bases). V was clipped by 4 bases and J by 4 bases, with 10 bases between them. CDR3 length equals 14 residues. Germline lookup yields CDR1 SGHTA and CDR2 FQGTGA. The CDR3 loop is CASSSTGTTGELFF. The DNA of the CDR3 is TGTGCCAGCAGCTCCACAGGGACCACCGGGGAGCTGTTTTTT.

The chain combines TRBV27 with TRBJ2-2; 13 positions agree with TRBD2. CDR1 is MNHEY and CDR2 is SMNVEV in the germline V gene (reference sequence). This CDR3 is built from 19 residues. J was trimmed by 4 bases and V by 3 bases; bases with no gene match: 11. The CDR3 is CASSFAGTSGIRPTGELFF. The CDR3 DNA reads as TGTGCCAGCAGTTTCGCCGGGACTAGCGGGATTAGGCCCACCGGGGAGCTGTTTTTT.

This chain links TRBV28 with TRBJ2-2; 7 positions agree with TRBD1. Trimming at V came to 6 bases and at J to 2 bases, leaving 6 bases not matched to a gene. The CDR3 contains 15 residues. Germline V gives CDR1 MDHEN, CDR2 SYDVKM. The CDR3 coding sequence is TGTGCCAGCAGCCTCGGGACAGTCAACACCGGGGAGCTGTTTTTT. It specifies CASSLGTVNTGELFF.

This CDR3 is CASSRQEGVGDTQYF. CDR3 in DNA: TGTGCCAGCTCACGTCAGGAAGGCGTTGGAGATACGCAGTATTTT. The gene calls are TRBV18 and TRBJ2-3; D is uncertain. The CDR3 has 15 residues. Germline V gene lookup returns CDR1 KGHSH and CDR2 LQKENI. V was cut by 4 bases and J by 5 bases, with 16 bases left in between.

The chain carries TRBV7-2 and TRBJ1-2; the D gene is possibly TRBD1 (6 bases). CDR1 is SGHTA, CDR2 FQGNSA, per germline. The germline V and J ends were trimmed by 3 bases and 4 bases, with 15 bases remaining between them. This CDR3 has 15 residues. The CDR3 region has the DNA TGTGCCAGCAGCTTCAACAGGGTTATTACCTATGGCTACACCTTC. Its translation is CASSFNRVITYGYTF.

The rearrangement uses TRBV4-3 and TRBJ2-3; 15 nucleotides match TRBD2. With 3 bases clipped from V and 5 bases from J, the junction kept 9 bases outside the gene matches. CDR1 and CDR2 (germline): LGHNA, YSLEER. CDR3 length: 18 residues. In nucleotides, the CDR3 is TGCGCCAGCAGCCAGGGTCCGGGACTAGCGGGAGGAGGAGATACGCAGTATTTT. Translated, it gives CASSQGPGLAGGGDTQYF.

The chain couples TRBV6-5 to TRBJ1-5; TRBD1 agrees at 8 bases. With V trimmed by 6 bases and J by 4 bases, 5 bases remained unmatched. Germline V gene data show CDR1 as MNHEY and CDR2 as SVGAGI. The CDR3 has 14 amino acids. Written as DNA, the CDR3 is TGTGCCAGCAGGTACACAGGGGGGAATCAGCCCCAGCATTTT. The encoded protein is CASRYTGGNQPQHF.